This T cell receptor (beta chain) was retrieved from a study of cytotoxic CD8 clonotypes in ibrutinib-treated CLL. Data came from immunoSEQ multiplex PCR; TCRdb stores just in-frame clones and leaves some out. In the table there are about 130,000 clones, over 60% of which are singletons. The CDR3 is made up of 11 amino acids. Germline V gene sequence: CDR1 SNHLY, CDR2 FYNNEI. Deletions cut 4 bases from V and 5 bases from J, with 3 bases between. The sample here was PBMCs, taken after 12 months of ibrutinib treatment. V and J are TRBV2 and TRBJ2-1; no clear D. The receptor's source is a human donor with chronic lymphocytic leukemia. Written as DNA, the CDR3 is TGTGCCAGCAGTGTTCACAATGAGCAGTTCTTC. Amino acids: CASSVHNEQFF.